The rows below give T cell receptor beta chains drawn from one sample of a study of blood T cells in healthy people across ages. TCRdb called the 5' RACE reads again in MiXCR, with one record for every CDR3 protein. The data show 700,000 or so distinct CDR3 sequences, about a fifth seen once. The specimen was blood. The receptors originated from a man aged 65 to 79 in good health. Both conserved end residues are part of each CDR3. D genes are given only for firm matches. The listing skips clone size in some rows; elsewhere it reads once, few, many or a size class.

>-|TRBV7-3|-|TRBJ2-5|14
CASSAGHMQETQYF
TGTGCCAGCAGCGCAGGACATATGCAAGAGACCCAGTACTTC
>many|TRBV20-1|-|TRBJ1-3|12
CSARGTKNTIYF
TGCAGTGCTAGAGGGACTAAAAACACCATATATTTT
>-|TRBV11-1|-|TRBJ2-1|13
CASSSLTSNEQFF
TGTGCCAGCAGCTCTCTAACCTCCAATGAGCAGTTCTTC
>-|TRBV24-1|-|TRBJ1-5|16
CATSARGRGSNQPQHF
TGTGCCACCAGTGCCAGGGGACGGGGGAGCAATCAGCCCCAGCATTTT
>few|TRBV5-1|-|TRBJ1-4|16
CASSLEVRTGNEKLFF
TGCGCCAGCAGCTTGGAAGTCAGGACGGGGAATGAAAAACTGTTTTTT
>many|TRBV29-1|-|TRBJ1-2|11
CSVGTNYGYTF
TGCAGCGTTGGGACTAACTATGGCTACACCTTC
>few|TRBV7-9|-|TRBJ2-7|12
CASSLDKGEQYF
TGTGCCAGCAGCTTAGATAAAGGGGAGCAGTACTTC
>-|TRBV20-1|TRBD1|TRBJ1-5|15
CSASPKTGGGQPQHF
TGCAGTGCTAGTCCTAAGACAGGGGGCGGGCAGCCCCAGCATTTT
>few|TRBV5-1|-|TRBJ2-2|15
CASSLRQGRTGELFF
TGCGCCAGCAGCTTGCGTCAGGGCCGCACCGGGGAGCTGTTTTTT
>-|TRBV4-2|-|TRBJ2-7|16
CASSSTGTSLGYEQYF
TGTGCCAGCAGCTCGACAGGGACTAGTTTGGGTTACGAGCAGTACTTC
>-|TRBV5-1|-|TRBJ2-1|18
CASSLGVGDGSSYNEQFF
TGCGCCAGCAGCTTGGGGGTTGGGGATGGGAGCTCCTACAATGAGCAGTTCTTC
>-|TRBV2|TRBD2|TRBJ2-1|15
CASKVERGLRNEQFF
TGTGCCAGCAAGGTTGAGCGGGGGCTGCGCAATGAGCAGTTCTTC
>once|TRBV6-5|TRBD2|TRBJ2-1|15
CASRRTSGIKSEQFF
TGTGCCAGCAGGCGGACTAGCGGGATCAAGAGTGAGCAGTTCTTC
>few|TRBV11-1|-|TRBJ2-2|15
CASSLYRGGTGELFF
TGTGCCAGCAGCTTATATCGGGGAGGCACCGGGGAGCTGTTTTTT
>-|TRBV29-1|-|TRBJ2-1|11
CSVAHSGGQFF
TGCAGCGTCGCCCATAGCGGTGGGCAGTTCTTC
>-|TRBV24-1|-|TRBJ2-2|16
CATSDWAPSSTWELFF
TGTGCCACCAGTGATTGGGCCCCTAGCAGCACCTGGGAGCTGTTTTTT
>-|TRBV5-1|-|TRBJ2-1|16
CASSVARTWDSNEQFF
TGCGCCAGCAGCGTGGCGCGGACGTGGGATTCCAATGAGCAGTTCTTC
>few|TRBV6-2/TRBV6-3|-|TRBJ1-2|12
CASSRDTRGYTF
TGTGCCAGCAGCCGGGACACGCGCGGCTACACCTTC
>-|TRBV20-1|TRBD2|TRBJ2-3|14
CSARSSGGSDTQYF
TGCAGTGCTAGGTCTAGCGGGGGGTCAGATACGCAGTATTTT